This T cell receptor (beta chain) was sequenced during a study of metastatic and nonmetastatic thyroid tumors (dated by TCRdb to 2019 to 2021). For the study in its entirety: Repertoires were compared across peripheral blood and tumor or nodule tissue samples from malignant and benign thyroid patients.

None of the patients had been given any treatment before thyroid surgery. Using T-cell receptor beta sequencing, the study looked back at clinical samples from patients collected from the early 2010s to the late 2010s. Paper-wide results and their limitations: In both blood and tumor samples, TCR beta diversity was reported to be significantly higher in malignant tumors than in benign nodules.

Taken from cysteine to phenylalanine, the CDR3 has 13 residues. The CDR3 DNA has 39 bases and is translated from base 1. Trimmed from V: 3 bases; trimmed from J: 3 bases; junction bases lacking a gene match: 3. Per the germline V gene, SGHTS is the CDR1 and YDEGEE is the CDR2. Regarding this clone: Its antigen target is currently unknown. One base away there is no much larger clone; base qualities are not given.

Receptor amplification or capture employed PCR. The reads were generated on an Illumina HiSeq 4000. High-throughput sequencing was used to profile the TCR beta-chain CDR3 region of every patient. As for the original processing: The researchers built a classifier to tell apart papillary thyroid cancer patients with distant metastasis, based on CDR3 differences among clinicopathological groups. To measure repertoire diversity the researchers used the Shannon index, while the Morisita-Horn index served to gauge how similar the tumor and blood repertoires were. TCRdb handled the public reads itself, with Q25 trimming in fastp and clone calling in MiXCR, and kept productive beta chains. The V and J calls were not made by the authors but by TCRdb's processing. The sample yields over 15,000 clones; roughly a third were counted once. The top ten clones comprise 7% to 7.5% of the sample.

The TCR originated in a female donor with papillary thyroid cancer or a benign thyroid nodule (not recorded which). Some clones in this sample may be carry-over from other donors' samples. The chain is encoded by TRBV5-8 joined to TRBJ2-7; 7 nucleotides in the junction match TRBD2. Specimen: tumor tissue. CDR3 protein: CASSSSGGYEQYF. The nucleotide sequence is TGTGCCAGCAGCTCGTCGGGAGGCTACGAGCAGTACTTC.